This TCR beta chain was recorded in a study of blood T cell repertoires in COVID-19. As for the study in general: COVID-19 samples from acute and convalescent phases originated in the United States, Italy and Spain. T cells, B-cell-depleted T cells, or PBMCs provided the cDNA or gDNA that served as material.

Authors' data handling: Amplification from reference gene primers served as the basis for estimated nucleated cell counts. Clones were sequenced by immunoSEQ multiplex PCR, and TCRdb holds only the in-frame ones, with some missing. The V and J calls and the clone size are those of that table, but D and trimming were determined from the DNA. The data show about 180,000 clones, 80% to 90% seen once. V lost 5 bases to trimming and J lost 6 bases; unmatched junction nucleotides: 6. This CDR3 comprises 15 residues. Germline CDR1 and CDR2: KGHDR and SFDVKD. The sequenced material came from peripheral blood. The sequence was obtained from a man in his fifties or sixties with active or convalescent COVID-19. V is TRBV24-1 and J is TRBJ2-1; 10 bases match TRBD2. The CDR3 loop reads CATSVAASGGNEQFF. The DNA for the CDR3 is TGTGCCACCAGTGTGGCGGCTAGCGGGGGCAATGAGCAGTTCTTC.